The next 23 T cell receptor beta chains were all read from a single sample in a study of molecular identifiers for immune sequencing clone quantification. MiXCR was run by TCRdb on the PCR reads, yielding one entry per CDR3 protein. This sample yields 400,000 to 600,000 distinct CDR3 sequences, of which around 23% are seen a single time; around 0.8% belongs to the top ten. Sequenced sample: naive CD8+ T cells from blood, with Jurkat cell RNA spiked in. As for subset: FACS-sorted CD8+CD4-CCR7+CD45RA+ naive T cells. These receptors were obtained from a human donor in good health. Some libraries in this study had Jurkat cell RNA spiked in.

On this clonotype: Being one base from a much bigger clone, this may be a read error. The rearrangement joins TRBV5-6 to TRBJ2-4, with D perhaps TRBD1 (5 bases). V lost 3 bases to trimming and J lost 0 bases, with 13 bases between them. CDR3 size: 16 residues. Germline V gives CDR1 SGHDT, CDR2 YYEEEE. CDR3 protein: CASSSSNRLAKNIQYF. Written as DNA, the CDR3 is TGTGCCAGCAGCTCCTCGAACAGGCTAGCCAAAAACATTCAGTACTTC.

Note on this clonotype: A much larger clonotype is one base distant, so this may be a read error. This chain joins TRBV7-9 and TRBJ2-5; tentative D call: TRBD2 (5 bases). This CDR3 has 15 residues. Germline V CDR1 and CDR2: SEHNR, FQNEAQ (reference sequence). CDR3 loop: CASSPLLGVQGTQYF. CDR3 bases: TGTGCCAGCAGCCCCCTCCTCGGGGTTCAAGGGACCCAGTACTTC.

Worth noting for this clonotype: One base away lies a much larger clone, so this may be a sequencing read error. The gene calls are TRBV6-5 and TRBJ2-2; D is ambiguous. Germline V gene lookup returns CDR1 MNHEY and CDR2 SVGAGI. The CDR3 extends over 13 amino acids. Here the CDR3 reads CSSSLSGAGELFF. Written as DNA, the CDR3 is TGTTCCAGCAGTTTGAGTGGGGCCGGGGAGCTGTTTTTT.

This clonotype was seen only a few times. The gene calls are TRBV7-2 and TRBJ2-5, with TRBD1 matching over 8 bases. CDR1 is SGHTA and CDR2 is FQGNSA in the germline V gene. This CDR3 has 15 amino acids. Trimming removed 3 bases from V and 2 bases from J; junction bases left unmatched: 5. CDR3 sequence: CASSFTGGWQETQYF. CDR3 DNA: TGTGCCAGCAGCTTTACAGGGGGTTGGCAAGAGACCCAGTACTTC.

This clonotype was recorded only once. This chain connects TRBV6-2 or TRBV6-3 to TRBJ2-3, with 9 bases fitting TRBD2. The CDR3 extends over 16 amino acids. Germline V lookup: CDR1 MNHEY, CDR2 SVGEGT. The V gene end was trimmed by 1 base and the J gene end by 8 bases; junction bases not matched to a gene: 10. The CDR3 loop is CASSYLESSGRRTQYF. The DNA of the CDR3 is TGTGCCAGCAGTTACTTGGAGAGTAGCGGGAGACGTACGCAGTATTTT.

V and J are TRBV4-3 and TRBJ1-3; possible D gene TRBD1, 5 bases. V dropped 2 bases and J dropped 0 bases, with 17 bases sitting between them. The CDR3 has 18 residues. Germline CDR1 is LGHNA and CDR2 is YSLEER. This CDR3 is CASSQSRAGIRSGNTIYF. Here the CDR3 DNA reads TGCGCCAGCAGCCAATCCCGGGCAGGGATCCGCTCTGGAAACACCATATATTTT.

This clonotype was observed a handful of times. The chain combines TRBV19 with TRBJ1-4; TRBD1 aligns across 7 bases. Trimming took 3 bases from V and 13 from J; bases not matched to a gene: 5. Germline CDR1 LNHDA, CDR2 SQIVND (reference sequence). The CDR3 extends over 12 amino acids. The CDR3 sequence is CASSIRQGGLFF. Written as DNA, the CDR3 is TGTGCCAGTAGTATCAGACAGGGAGGACTGTTTTTT.

This clonotype was seen a handful of times. The CDR3 here is CASSYKVDHYGYTF. The CDR3 region has the DNA TGCGCCAGCAGCTACAAGGTGGATCACTATGGCTACACCTTC. The chain couples TRBV4-1 to TRBJ1-2; D gene uncertain. The germline V gene encodes CDR1 MGHRA and CDR2 YSYEKL. The CDR3 covers 14 residues. V was trimmed by 5 bases and J by 3 bases, leaving 13 bases between them.

This chain uses TRBV20-1 with TRBJ2-1; 11 nucleotides line up with TRBD2. The trim removed 0 bases at V and 15 bases at J, leaving 19 bases unmatched. This CDR3 region has 17 residues. Germline values: CDR1 DFQATT, CDR2 SNEGSKA (reference sequence). CDR3 bases: TGCAGTGCTAGAGATCTTCTTAGTATGGTAGCGGGAGGGCCTGGGTTCTTC. This sequence encodes CSARDLLSMVAGGPGFF.

The chain couples TRBV2 to TRBJ2-1, with D hard to call. The CDR3 has 15 residues. Germline values: CDR1 SNHLY, CDR2 FYNNEI. The V and J ends lost 6 bases and 0 bases respectively, with 12 bases between them. CDR3 bases: TGTGCCAGCAGGGCAGTCCCTCTCTCCTACAATGAGCAGTTCTTC. This sequence encodes CASRAVPLSYNEQFF.

The chain recombines TRBV20-1 with TRBJ1-1; a possible D gene is TRBD1 (6 bases). There are 12 residues in the CDR3. Germline CDR1 reads DFQATT; CDR2 reads SNEGSKA (reference sequence). CDR3 sequence (DNA): TGCAGCATACAGGGCCCCTACACTGAAGCTTTCTTT. It specifies CSIQGPYTEAFF.

The rearrangement links TRBV9 to TRBJ2-3; 11 nucleotides align to TRBD2. Germline V gives CDR1 SGDLS, CDR2 YYNGEE. CDR3 size: 16 residues. The junction had 6 bases not matched to a gene; V was cut back by 2 bases and J by 4 bases. The CDR3 bases are TGTGCCAGCAGCGTTTTGCTAGCGGGGGGTTCAGATACGCAGTATTTT. The encoded protein is CASSVLLAGGSDTQYF.

A few counts support this clonotype. The chain links TRBV2 to TRBJ1-6, with D possibly being TRBD1 (5 bases). This CDR3 has 13 residues. Germline values: CDR1 SNHLY, CDR2 FYNNEI. Deletions cut 4 bases from V and 9 bases from J, with 10 bases between. CDR3 region: CASSGGARSPLHF. The DNA for the CDR3 is TGTGCCAGCAGTGGAGGGGCTCGTTCACCCCTCCACTTT.

The V call is TRBV19, the J call TRBJ2-1; D may correspond to TRBD1 or TRBD2 (5 bases each). CDR1 is LNHDA, CDR2 SQIVND, per germline (reference sequence). This CDR3 region has 16 residues. V was shortened by 3 bases and J by 1 base, with 13 bases between the two germline ends. CDR3 sequence reads: CASSISGQSSYNEQFF. The DNA of the CDR3 is TGTGCCAGTAGTATTTCGGGGCAGTCGTCCTACAATGAGCAGTTCTTC.

The chain joins TRBV6-5 to TRBJ1-1, with D unresolved. This CDR3 region has 15 residues. In germline, CDR1 is MNHEY, CDR2 SVGAGI. V dropped 4 bases and J dropped 0 bases, with 12 bases sitting between them. CDR3 DNA: TGTGCCAGCAGTTGCTTCGCAAGAATGAACACTGAAGCTTTCTTT. This translates into CASSCFARMNTEAFF.

The chain combines TRBV12-3 or TRBV12-4 with TRBJ2-5; 8 nucleotides agree with TRBD2. The CDR3 is made up of 15 amino acids. V was clipped by 4 bases and J by 4 bases; unmatched bases: 8. The CDR3 sequence: CASSSAAGGGETQYF. CDR3 DNA: TGTGCCAGCAGTTCCGCCGCGGGGGGAGGAGAGACCCAGTACTTC.

With respect to this clonotype: This may be a read error, as it is one base from a much larger clone. The rearrangement joins TRBV12-3 or TRBV12-4 to TRBJ1-5; the match to TRBD1 covers 7 bases. The CDR3 runs 12 residues. The CDR3 here is CASTQGGQPQLF. The CDR3 DNA reads TGTGCCAGCACCCAGGGGGGGCAGCCCCAGCTTTTT.

This chain joins TRBV4-1 and TRBJ2-7, with 10 bases that match TRBD2. The CDR3 covers 15 residues. Trimming at V came to 4 bases and at J to 2 bases, leaving 5 bases not matched to a gene. Per germline, CDR1 MGHRA and CDR2 YSYEKL. The CDR3 reads CASSPAGGTAYEQYF. The CDR3 nucleotides read TGCGCCAGCAGCCCAGCGGGGGGGACAGCCTACGAGCAGTACTTC.

The sample holds many counts of this clonotype. The chain has TRBV11-2 and TRBJ2-5; D may be TRBD1 (5 bases). The CDR3 covers 15 residues. The V end lost 5 bases, the J end lost 0 bases, and 13 bases lay between the germline ends. Germline-derived CDR1 and CDR2 are SGHAT and FQNNGV. The CDR3 protein is CASSTRAPYQETQYF. CDR3 DNA sequence: TGTGCCAGCAGCACCAGGGCCCCGTACCAAGAGACCCAGTACTTC.

This chain joins TRBV4-1 and TRBJ2-2; no firm D call. The CDR3 extends over 11 amino acids. V was clipped by 6 bases and J by 10 bases, with 9 bases between them. Germline V lookup: CDR1 MGHRA, CDR2 YSYEKL. CDR3: CASRDNEELFF. CDR3 nucleotides: TGCGCCAGCAGAGATAACGAGGAGCTGTTTTTT.

This clonotype appeared a few times. V is TRBV27 and J is TRBJ2-7; 13 bases fit TRBD2. Trimming cost V 8 bases and J 6 bases; bases outside gene matches: 10. In germline, CDR1 is MNHEY, CDR2 SMNVEV (reference sequence). The CDR3 is made up of 15 amino acids. Here the CDR3 DNA reads TGTGCCAGCCGCCCTGGACTAGCGGGAGTAGGCGAGCAGTACTTC. Protein: CASRPGLAGVGEQYF.

This clonotype was seen a few times. This rearrangement joins TRBV16 to TRBJ2-7, with TRBD1 identical over 10 bases. The CDR3 contains 17 residues. Germline V gene sequence: CDR1 KGHSY, CDR2 FQNENV. Germline trimming cut 0 bases from V and 5 bases from J; bases unmatched to any gene: 10. The CDR3 region is CASSQSPPGQGFDEQYF. CDR3 coding DNA: TGTGCCAGCAGCCAATCGCCCCCGGGACAGGGGTTCGACGAGCAGTACTTC.

This clonotype was seen only a few times. The chain links TRBV29-1 to TRBJ2-7; possibly TRBD1 or TRBD2 for D (5 bases each). Germline CDR1 and CDR2: SQVTM and ANQGSEA. The CDR3 totals 13 residues. With 3 bases removed from V and 2 bases from J, the gap between germline ends came to 11 bases. CDR3 DNA sequence: TGCAGCGTTGATTTGGGGGATACCTACGAGCAGTACTTC. Translated, it gives CSVDLGDTYEQYF.